The clone carrying this TCR beta chain was seen only once. Antigen unknown. These data originate in a study of response to subunit inactivated influenza vaccine. TCRdb analysed the RT-PCR reads with MiXCR anew, one entry per CDR3 protein. Of over 750,000 distinct CDR3 sequences in the sample, 21% were seen once. Study results and limitations: After each seasonal influenza vaccination, few new T cells are recruited, the authors suggested.

There are 14 residues in the CDR3. CDR1 KGHSH and CDR2 LQKENI come from the germline V gene. V lost 5 bases and J lost 3, with 14 bases in between. The material sequenced was PBMCs from blood, taken 5 days after vaccination. The TCR sequence derives from a man between 45 and 60 years old who received an inactivated influenza vaccine. The rearrangement links TRBV18 to TRBJ2-7; perhaps D is TRBD1 or TRBD2 (7 bases each). The CDR3 protein is CASSARGGVYEQYF. The DNA for the CDR3 is TGTGCCAGCTCAGCCAGGGGGGGAGTCTACGAGCAGTACTTC.